This T cell receptor (beta chain) derives from a study of beta chain features in type 1 diabetes. Overall study results and limits: Highly expressing activated T cells could be over-counted with a cDNA template. Across patients, naive, central memory and Treg TCRB repertoires exhibited apparently greater similarity than was observed across healthy donors. People with Type 1 diabetes carried modestly yet significantly shorter TCRB CDR3s in all four CD4+ subsets.

The CDR3 runs to 18 residues. The V and J ends lost 6 bases and 0 bases respectively, with 22 bases between them. In germline, CDR1 is KGHSH, CDR2 LQKENI. Expressed TCRB transcripts got sequenced, as all isolated RNA was reverse transcribed. Repertoires were generated with immunoSEQ multiplex PCR, while TCRdb's copy carries only in-frame clones and drops some. The sample yields 200,000 to 250,000 clones, about 30% seen once. This clone appeared a few times. What it binds is not known. Sorting based on CD45RO/CCR7/CD25/CD127/CD95/CD27 separated CD4+ naive, central memory, regulatory and stem cell-like memory cells.

The clonotype originates from a man aged 25 to 45 in good health. Sequenced material: central memory CD4+ T cells from blood. This chain joins TRBV18 and TRBJ2-3; D is unresolved. CDR3 nucleotide sequence: TGTGCCAGCTCCTACTTCCTTCTCACAACCTCTAGCACAGATACGCAGTATTTT. Its translation is CASSYFLLTTSSTDTQYF.